This T cell receptor (beta chain) was documented in a study of T-cell reconstitution after alpha-beta-depleted transplantation in children. In its sample, this clonotype was seen many times. This CDR3 is built from 18 residues. Trimming took 5 bases from V and 1 from J, leaving 18 bases between them. Germline assignment: CDR1 PRHDT and CDR2 FYEKMQ (reference sequence). Unique molecular identifiers tagged the TCRbeta library. From the PCR reads, TCRdb called clonotypes with MiXCR, one entry per CDR3 protein. The data contain 100,000 to 120,000 distinct CDR3 sequences, under 13% of them seen just once; the ten biggest clones take up 8% to 9.5%.

Here the sequenced sample was PBMCs from the stem cell graft donor, taken from the stem cell graft. The receptor was isolated from a human donor who donated a stem cell graft to a child with acute lymphoblastic leukemia. The V call is TRBV13, the J call TRBJ2-6, with a tentative D call TRBD1 (6 bases). The CDR3: CASSTRDTVASGANVLTF. DNA of the CDR3: TGTGCCAGCAGCACACGGGACACGGTTGCGTCTGGGGCCAACGTCCTGACTTTC.